This TCR beta chain was obtained from a study of T cell responses to AZD1222 COVID-19 vaccine listed by TCRdb under 2021. In the study overall: AZD1222 recipients given second doses at about 4 weeks or at about 12 weeks were pooled, since spike-specific TCR depth and breadth were not found to differ between the two schedules. Trial participants were enrolled by age into 18-55, 56-69 and 70-plus year subgroups, with approximately 150, 28 and 58 TCR-sequenced participants respectively. TCR sequencing was performed for about 250 trial participants, of whom about 210 were given two doses of AZD1222 and some 25 were given two doses of MenACWY control vaccine. Summary of the overall study and its limitations: Most participants were white British and females outnumbered males, and the authors suggested that clonal diversity may have been underestimated. After two AZD1222 doses, both the breadth and the depth of spike-specific TCRs were significantly higher than at day 0 and than in MenACWY recipients. Because no day 14 peak-response samples were available, the repertoires could be characterized only after the peak T cell response. CD4 TCRs associated with the vaccine covered the entire spike protein, and the dominant responses were in regions 160-218 and 743-854. The 56-69-year group was small, and its depth increase did not reach significance, likely because of low power. Conclusions about previously exposed vaccinees were limited because only five to seven AZD1222 recipients were SARS-CoV-2 seropositive at baseline. Epitopes outside the regions mutated in the B.1.351 and B.1.1.7 variants were reportedly recognized by nearly half of the unique spike-specific TCRs.

CDR1 and CDR2, looked up from the germline V gene, are SGHVS and FQNEAQ. CDR3 length: 14 amino acids, cysteine to phenylalanine. Kept here is only the CDR3 DNA, which spans 42 bases and is read in frame from base 1. V sheds 1 base and J sheds 3 bases, leaving 9 bases between their ends. In regard to this clone: The antigen this receptor binds is unknown. Base qualities were left out, and no much larger clone turns up one base away.

In the paper's terms, the time point label means: baseline before first vaccination. Samples from vaccinated people were obtained from the UK trials COV001 and COV002, which included a single-blind randomized controlled phase 2/3 trial of AZD1222 (ChAdOx1 nCoV-19) in healthy adults. For TCRbeta chain sequencing, PBMC samples were collected from trial participants at day 0 and at day 28 after the second dose. The CDR3 regions of human TCRbeta chains were analyzed by immunosequencing. Processing in the source paper ran as follows. Repertoire TCRs were checked for matches against a reference library of SARS-CoV-2-specific TCRs that had been generated using the MIRA antigen-specificity platform. Breadth was defined as the fraction of unique TCRs that were SARS-CoV-2-associated, and depth was defined as the fraction of total T cells that were SARS-CoV-2-associated. Using the MIRA data, each spike-specific TCR was mapped to the spike region that the TCR reacts to and placed in a CD4 or CD8 class. Log10-transformed breadth and depth values were compared by one-way ANOVA with Sidak's multiple comparisons tests. Held by TCRdb, this immuneACCESS table contains in-frame sequences only and omits some clones. Under half of the omission traces to an unresolved V gene where checked; the cause of the rest is unknown. The D gene and trimming were derived from the DNA, and the V and J assignments and clone size from that table. This sample has about 170,000 clones in its table, and more than 90% of those were observed once. The biggest ten clones account for 1.6% of the sample.

The clonotype comes from an adult in good health. The chain joins TRBV7-8 to TRBJ1-1, with the D gene call left open. The sequenced sample was peripheral blood, obtained on day 0 of AZD1222 vaccination. The nucleotide sequence is TGTGCCAGCAGCTTAGAGTGGGTAGACACTGAAGCTTTCTTT. Its protein is CASSLEWVDTEAFF.